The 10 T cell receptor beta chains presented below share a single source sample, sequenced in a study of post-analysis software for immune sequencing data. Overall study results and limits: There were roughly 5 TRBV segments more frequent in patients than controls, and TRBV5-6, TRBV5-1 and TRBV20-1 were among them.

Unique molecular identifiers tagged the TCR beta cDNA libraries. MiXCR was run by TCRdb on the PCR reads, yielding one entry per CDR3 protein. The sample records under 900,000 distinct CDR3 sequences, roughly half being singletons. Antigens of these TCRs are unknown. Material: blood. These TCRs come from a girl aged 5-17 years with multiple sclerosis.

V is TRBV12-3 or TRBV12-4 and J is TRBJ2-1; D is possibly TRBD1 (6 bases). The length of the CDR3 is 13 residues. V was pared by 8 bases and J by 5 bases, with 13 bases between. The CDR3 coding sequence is TGTGCCAGCGGTACGGACAGCAACAATGAGCAGTTCTTC. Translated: CASGTDSNNEQFF.

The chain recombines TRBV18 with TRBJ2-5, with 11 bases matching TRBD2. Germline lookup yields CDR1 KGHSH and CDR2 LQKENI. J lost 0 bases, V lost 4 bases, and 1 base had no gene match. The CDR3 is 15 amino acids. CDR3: CASSRTSGYQETQYF. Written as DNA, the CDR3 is TGTGCCAGCTCACGGACTAGCGGGTACCAAGAGACCCAGTACTTC.

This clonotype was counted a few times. CDR3 loop: CASSLSGRANEQFF. The CDR3 DNA reads TGTGCCAGCAGCTTAAGTGGCAGGGCCAATGAGCAGTTCTTC. This chain joins TRBV7-2 and TRBJ2-1; possible D gene TRBD1, 5 bases. CDR3 length: 14 amino acids. V lost 2 bases and J 6 bases, leaving 11 bases between the germline ends. Per the germline V gene, CDR1 is SGHTA and CDR2 is FQGNSA.

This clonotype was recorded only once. The CDR3 DNA follows: TGTGCCAGCACCTCCCCGGTAGATACGCAGTATTTT. Its translation: CASTSPVDTQYF. The V and J genes are TRBV5-6 and TRBJ2-3; no clear D gene. Germline lookup yields CDR1 SGHDT and CDR2 YYEEEE. Trimming took off 6 bases at V and 5 bases at J, with 10 bases between the two ends. This CDR3 spans 12 amino acids.

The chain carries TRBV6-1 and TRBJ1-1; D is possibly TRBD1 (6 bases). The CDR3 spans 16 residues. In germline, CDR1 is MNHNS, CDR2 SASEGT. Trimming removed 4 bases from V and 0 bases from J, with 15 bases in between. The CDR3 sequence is CASSGGAGYMNTEAFF. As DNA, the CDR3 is TGTGCCAGCAGTGGGGGGGCAGGGTACATGAACACTGAAGCTTTCTTT.

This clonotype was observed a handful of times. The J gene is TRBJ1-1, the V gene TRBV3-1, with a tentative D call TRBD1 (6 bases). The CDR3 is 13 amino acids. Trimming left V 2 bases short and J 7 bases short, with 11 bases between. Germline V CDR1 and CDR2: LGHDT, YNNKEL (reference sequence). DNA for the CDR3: TGTGCCAGCAGCCAACGTCTACAGGGTGAAGCTTTCTTT. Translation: CASSQRLQGEAFF. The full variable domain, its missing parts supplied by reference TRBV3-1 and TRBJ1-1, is DTAVSQTPKYLVTQMGNDKSIKCEQNLGHDTMYWYKQDSKKFLKIMFSYNNKELIINETVPNRFSPKSPDKAHLNLHINSLELGDSAVYFCASSQRLQGEAFFGQGTRLTVV.

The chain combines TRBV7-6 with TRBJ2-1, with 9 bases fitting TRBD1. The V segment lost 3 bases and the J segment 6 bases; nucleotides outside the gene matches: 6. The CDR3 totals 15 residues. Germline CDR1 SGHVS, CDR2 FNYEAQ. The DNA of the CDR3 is TGTGCCAGCAGCTTCCGGGACAGGGTTCCCAATGAGCAGTTCTTC. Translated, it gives CASSFRDRVPNEQFF.

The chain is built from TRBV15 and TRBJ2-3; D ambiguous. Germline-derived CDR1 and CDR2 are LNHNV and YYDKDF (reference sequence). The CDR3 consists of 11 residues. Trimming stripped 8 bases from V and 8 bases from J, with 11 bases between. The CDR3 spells CATALRGTQYF. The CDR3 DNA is TGTGCCACCGCTTTAAGAGGTACGCAGTATTTT.

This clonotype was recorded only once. Written as DNA, the CDR3 is TGCGCCAGCAGCATGCAGGGAAGAAGCTCTGGGGCCAACGTCCTGACTTTC. As protein: CASSMQGRSSGANVLTF. The V gene is TRBV5-1, the J gene TRBJ2-6; D perhaps matches TRBD1 (5 bases). Between the trimmed V and J ends, which lost 4 bases and 0 bases, there was a span of 14 bases. Germline V gene lookup returns CDR1 SGHRS and CDR2 YFSETQ. CDR3 length: 17 amino acids. Complete variable domain (other parts from reference TRBV5-1 and TRBJ2-6): KAGVTQTPRYLIKTRGQQVTLSCSPISGHRSVSWYQQTPGQGLQFLFEYFSETQRNKGNFPGRFSGRQFSNSRSEMNVSTLELGDSALYLCASSMQGRSSGANVLTFGAGSRLTVL.

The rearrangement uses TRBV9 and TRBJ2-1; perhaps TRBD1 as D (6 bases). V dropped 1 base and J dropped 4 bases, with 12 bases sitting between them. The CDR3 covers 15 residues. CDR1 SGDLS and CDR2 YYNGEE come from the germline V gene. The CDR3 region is CASSVTGQPYNEQFF. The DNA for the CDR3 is TGTGCCAGCAGCGTAACAGGGCAACCTTACAATGAGCAGTTCTTC.